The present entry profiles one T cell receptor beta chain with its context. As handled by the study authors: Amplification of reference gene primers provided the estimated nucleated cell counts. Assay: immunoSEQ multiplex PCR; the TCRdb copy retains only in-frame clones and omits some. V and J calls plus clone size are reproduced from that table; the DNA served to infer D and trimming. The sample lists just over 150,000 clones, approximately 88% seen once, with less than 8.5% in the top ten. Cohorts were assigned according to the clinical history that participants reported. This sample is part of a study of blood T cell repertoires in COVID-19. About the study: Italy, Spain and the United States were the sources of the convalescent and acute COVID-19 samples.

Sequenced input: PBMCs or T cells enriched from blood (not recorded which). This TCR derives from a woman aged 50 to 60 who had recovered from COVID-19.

CDR3: CAPPLSYGYTF. CDR3 sequence (DNA): TGTGCCCCACCCCTTAGCTATGGCTACACCTTC. This chain uses TRBV19 with TRBJ1-2; no reliable D call. V dropped 11 bases and J dropped 4 bases, with 11 bases sitting between them. Per the germline V gene, CDR1 is LNHDA and CDR2 is SQIVND (reference sequence). The CDR3 runs 11 residues.